The T cell receptor (beta chain) under discussion was sequenced for a study of shared clonotypes between healthy human individuals. Overall study: The study enrolled a couple of women and a few men aged 18 to 49. The study used three CD4 naive, three CD4 memory, two CD8 naive and one CD8 memory plate per donor. Regarding the study as a whole: When compared with the clonotypes that were shared by all four sorted-subset donors, the non-shared clonotypes turned out to have lower generation probabilities. Approximately 4.9% of naive CD4 clonotypes were shared across a few donors.

The table came from immunoSEQ multiplex PCR; TCRdb's copy has only in-frame clones and leaves some out. Of around 2.3 million clones listed, 90% to 96% are singletons. The CDR3 totals 13 residues. The V end lost 4 bases, the J end lost 5 bases, and 10 bases lay between the germline ends. Germline lookup yields CDR1 MRHNA and CDR2 SNTAGT. To note about this clone: As yet, its antigen is unknown.

The rearrangement links TRBV6-4 to TRBJ2-3, with TRBD2 as a possible D gene (6 bases). The clonotype comes from a man aged 18-30 years in good health. The sequenced sample consisted of naive CD4+ T cells sorted from blood. Subset indicated: CD45RA+ positively selected. The DNA of the CDR3 is TGTGCCAGCAGTGCCCAGGGAGGAGATACGCAGTATTTT. As protein: CASSAQGGDTQYF.